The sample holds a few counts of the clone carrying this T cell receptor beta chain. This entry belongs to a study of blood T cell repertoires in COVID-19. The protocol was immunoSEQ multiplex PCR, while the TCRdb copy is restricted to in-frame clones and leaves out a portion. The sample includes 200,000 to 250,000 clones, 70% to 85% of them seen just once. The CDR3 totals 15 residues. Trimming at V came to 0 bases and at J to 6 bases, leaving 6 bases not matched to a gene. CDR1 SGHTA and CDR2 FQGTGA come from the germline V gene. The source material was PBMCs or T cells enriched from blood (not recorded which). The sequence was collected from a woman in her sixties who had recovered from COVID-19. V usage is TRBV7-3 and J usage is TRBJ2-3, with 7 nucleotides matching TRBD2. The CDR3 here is CASSLTGLEGDTQYF. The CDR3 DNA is TGTGCCAGCAGCTTAACTGGACTAGAAGGGGATACGCAGTATTTT.